The 23 T cell receptor beta chains listed next were all sequenced from one sample in a study of tumor and adjacent non-tumor tissue in lung cancer. The template was RNA from unsorted bulk tissue. The normal lung tissue was taken more than 3 cm from the tumor edge. TCRbeta libraries were built with three rounds of nested PCR, modified from ARM-PCR. TCRdb independently ran MiXCR on the multiplex PCR reads; one entry per CDR3 protein. The data contain 90,000 to 110,000 distinct CDR3 sequences, about 61% of them singletons. The sample comprised distant non-tumor lung tissue. These receptors were collected from a man in his sixties with non-small cell lung cancer.

The V and J genes are TRBV11-1 and TRBJ2-1, with D possibly TRBD2 on 6 matching bases. V shed 0 bases and J shed 7 bases, with 22 bases lying between them. Germline CDR1 and CDR2: SGHAT and FQDESV (reference sequence). CDR3 length equals 18 residues. The CDR3 spells CASSLAHDSGLEVNEQFF. The CDR3 nucleotides are TGTGCCAGCAGCTTAGCCCACGATAGCGGCCTTGAGGTAAATGAGCAGTTCTTC.

This clonotype was picked up many times. The chain is built from TRBV28 and TRBJ1-1, with D perhaps TRBD1 (6 bases). From germline, CDR1 is MDHEN and CDR2 SYDVKM. The CDR3 extends over 14 amino acids. The V gene lost 3 bases and the J gene lost 4 bases, with 12 bases spanning the gap. The CDR3 sequence: CASSLRGAVTEAFF. The DNA of the CDR3 is TGTGCCAGCAGTTTGAGGGGGGCGGTCACTGAAGCTTTCTTT. Looking up the rest from reference TRBV28 and TRBJ1-1 gives the full variable domain: DVKVTQSSRYLVKRTGEKVFLECVQDMDHENMFWYRQDPGLGLRLIYFSYDVKMKEKGDIPEGYSVSREKKERFSLILESASTNQTSMYLCASSLRGAVTEAFFGQGTRLTVV.

This clonotype came up many times. V and J are TRBV6-6 and TRBJ2-3, with unresolved D. Between the trimmed V and J ends, which lost 2 bases and 1 base, there was a span of 7 bases. The CDR3 loop spans 14 amino acids. Germline-derived CDR1 and CDR2 are MNHNY and SVGAGI (reference sequence). CDR3 DNA: TGTGCCAGCAGTTACAATGCCGGCACAGATACGCAGTATTTT. This gives the protein CASSYNAGTDTQYF.

V usage is TRBV2 and J usage is TRBJ2-3; 14 bases are shared with TRBD2. The CDR3 extends over 18 amino acids. J gave up 0 bases and V 8 bases, and 10 bases lay outside the gene matches. Germline lookup yields CDR1 SNHLY and CDR2 FYNNEI. CDR3 nucleotides: TGTGCCAGCTGTGGACCGGGACTAGCGGGAGAAAGCACAGATACGCAGTATTTT. This gives the protein CASCGPGLAGESTDTQYF.

In the case of this clonotype: This likely comes from a read error, as the CDR3 has no conserved phenylalanine or tryptophan at its end. This chain connects TRBV20-1 to TRBJ2-1, with 8 bases matching TRBD2. The germline gives CDR1 DFQATT, CDR2 SNEGSKA (reference sequence). The CDR3 totals 15 residues. In DNA form, the CDR3 reads TGCAGTGTTAACCCTCTACTAGCGGCCTACAATGCGCAGTTCCTC. Its protein product is CSVNPLLAAYNAQFL.

Points on this clonotype: The CDR3 carries no conserved terminal phenylalanine or tryptophan, so it likely arises from a read error. The rearrangement joins TRBV6-1 to TRBJ1-3, with 8 bases identical to TRBD1. Germline CDR1 and CDR2: MNHNS and SASEGT. The CDR3 consists of 14 residues. V trimming: 6 bases; J trimming: 4 bases; junction bases outside the gene matches: 5. CDR3 in DNA: TGTGCCAGCAGAACCGGGACAGGAGGAAACACCATATATCTT. It is translated as CASRTGTGGNTIYL.

Concerning this clonotype itself: Germline and junction disagree at one end, which may indicate a read error. The rearrangement links TRBV20-1 to TRBJ1-5, with 7 bases identical to TRBD1. This CDR3 is 15 amino acids long. Germline assignment: CDR1 DFQATT and CDR2 SNEGSKA (reference sequence). CDR3 in DNA: TGCAGCGCTAGAGCCCGCGACAGGGACAATCAGCACCAGCATTTT. It specifies CSARARDRDNQHQHF.

This clonotype appeared a single time. A read error is likely, as this CDR3 ends without the conserved phenylalanine or tryptophan. The chain recombines TRBV29-1 with TRBJ2-3; no clear D gene. V was trimmed by 7 bases and J by 2 bases, leaving 10 bases between them. From germline, CDR1 is SQVTM and CDR2 ANQGSEA. The CDR3 length is 12 residues. Here the CDR3 reads CSGGSNTDTQYL. In nucleotides, the CDR3 is TGCAGCGGAGGTTCTAACACAGATACGCAGTATTTA.

Comments on this clonotype: The CDR3 carries no conserved terminal phenylalanine or tryptophan, so it likely arises from a read error. V gene TRBV7-8 combines with J gene TRBJ2-2; tentative D call: TRBD2 (5 bases). In germline, CDR1 is SGHVS, CDR2 FQNEAQ. This CDR3 is built from 14 residues. The CDR3 DNA reads as TGTGCTAGCATGTCGGGAACGGGCACCGGGGAGCTGTTTCTT. This encodes CASMSGTGTGELFL.

For this clonotype: One junction end does not reproduce the germline sequence, and a read error may be involved. V and J are TRBV12-3 or TRBV12-4 and TRBJ2-1; 8 bases map to TRBD2. This CDR3 spans 15 amino acids. The CDR3 reads CTSSLGLGVYNEQFF. In DNA form, the CDR3 reads TGTACCAGCAGTTTGGGACTAGGAGTCTACAATGAGCAGTTCTTC.

This clonotype was seen ten or more times. This sequence joins TRBV11-2 and TRBJ2-5, with TRBD2 matching over 10 bases. The V and J ends lost 2 bases and 9 bases, in that order; junction bases with no gene match: 12. The CDR3 consists of 16 residues. Germline V lookup: CDR1 SGHAT, CDR2 FQNNGV. The CDR3 DNA follows: TGTGCCAGCAGCTTAAGGCCTAGCGGGGGCCTGGGGGCCCAGTACTTC. It specifies CASSLRPSGGLGAQYF.

The CDR3 bases are TGTACCTGCAGTTCCGCGACAGGGCACTCTATCGAGCAGTACTTC. This sequence encodes CTCSSATGHSIEQYF. The rearrangement joins TRBV25-1 to TRBJ2-7, with 7 bases that match TRBD1. This CDR3 spans 15 amino acids. Germline loops: CDR1 MGHDK, CDR2 SYGVNS.

Regarding this clonotype: Germline and junction disagree at one end, which may indicate a read error. The chain is built from TRBV11-2 and TRBJ2-7; perhaps D is TRBD1 or TRBD2 (5 bases each). Per germline, CDR1 SGHAT and CDR2 FQNNGV. The CDR3 runs 16 residues. The CDR3: CARSLGDRTEGDEQYF. CDR3 DNA sequence: TGTGCCAGAAGCTTAGGAGATCGGACTGAAGGGGACGAACAGTATTTC.

This clonotype has ten or more counts. The rearrangement uses TRBV28 and TRBJ2-7; D perhaps matches TRBD1 (5 bases). The CDR3 spans 14 residues. Germline V gene data show CDR1 as MDHEN and CDR2 as SYDVKM. V dropped 3 bases and J dropped 2 bases, with 11 bases sitting between them. The CDR3 DNA sequence: TGTGCCAGCAGTTTTCCAGGGTTTCCCTACGAGCAGTACTTC. This sequence encodes CASSFPGFPYEQYF.

Points on this clonotype: This may come from a read error, since a much larger clone is one base off. The J gene is TRBJ2-5, the V gene TRBV14; D perhaps matches TRBD1 (5 bases). The V gene's germline CDR1 is SGHDN and CDR2 FVKESK. The CDR3 is made up of 15 amino acids. As DNA, the CDR3 is TGTGCCAGCAGCACCCAACCAGGGCCCGAAGAGACCCACTACTTC. Protein product: CASSTQPGPEETHYF. Using reference TRBV14 and TRBJ2-5 for the parts outside the CDR3, the full variable domain is EAGVTQFPSHSVIEKGQTVTLRCDPISGHDNLYWYRRVMGKEIKFLLHFVKESKQDESGMPNNRFLAERTGGTYSTLKVQPAELEDSGVYFCASSTQPGPEETHYFGPGTRLLVL.

As to this clonotype: A clone one base away is much larger, so this may be a read error. The chain is built from TRBV29-1 and TRBJ2-1; 9 bases map to TRBD2. Per germline, CDR1 SQVTM and CDR2 ANQGSEA. The CDR3 is 14 residues long. The CDR3 region is CSVGGTSRYNEQLF. In DNA form, the CDR3 reads TGCAGCGTTGGTGGGACTAGCAGATACAATGAGCAGCTCTTC.

On this clonotype: An end of the junction differs from the germline gene, which may be a read error. The chain uses TRBV6-6 and TRBJ1-1; D remains unclear. CDR3 size: 14 residues. From germline, CDR1 is MNHNY and CDR2 SVGAGI (reference sequence). The CDR3 nucleotides read TGTGCCAGACGCCCAATTGTGAAAGACACTGAAGCCTTCTTT. Translated, it gives CARRPIVKDTEAFF.

This clonotype was counted ten times or more. The chain has TRBV4-1 and TRBJ2-5, with 10 bases aligning to TRBD1. CDR3 length equals 15 residues. With V trimmed by 4 bases and J by 5 bases, 7 bases remained unmatched. Germline V gene lookup returns CDR1 MGHRA and CDR2 YSYEKL. The CDR3 DNA follows: TGCGCCAGCAGCCGCCGACAGGGGGCAGAGGAGACCCAGTACTTC. Translating gives CASSRRQGAEETQYF.

This rearrangement joins TRBV30 to TRBJ2-7; D gene ambiguous. In germline, CDR1 is GTSNPN, CDR2 SVGIG (reference sequence). The CDR3 extends over 13 amino acids. Trimming took 0 bases from V and 8 from J, leaving 14 bases between them. CDR3 DNA sequence: TGTGCCTGGAGTGTGAAAGGGCAGCGCAAGCAGTACTTC. Protein product: CAWSVKGQRKQYF.

As concerns this clonotype: The junction shows a germline mismatch at one end, possibly a read error. CDR3 loop: CASGLVGELPYRGVQFF. The CDR3 DNA is TGTGCCAGCGGCTTAGTGGGGGAACTGCCTTACAGAGGGGTGCAATTCTTC. The V gene is TRBV11-2, the J gene TRBJ2-1; D is tentatively TRBD1 or TRBD2 (5 bases each). Germline V gene sequence: CDR1 SGHAT, CDR2 FQNNGV. The length of the CDR3 is 17 residues. The whole variable domain, remainder taken from reference TRBV11-2 and TRBJ2-1, is EAGVAQSPRYKIIEKRQSVAFWCNPISGHATLYWYQQILGQGPKLLIQFQNNGVVDDSQLPKDRFSAERLKGVDSTLKIQPAKLEDSAVYLCASGLVGELPYRGVQFFGPGTRLTVL.

Comments on this clonotype: This may be a read error: a much more frequent sequence differs by one nucleotide. This rearrangement joins TRBV30 to TRBJ2-1; D is perhaps TRBD2 (5 bases). The length of the CDR3 is 12 residues. Per the germline V gene, CDR1 is GTSNPN and CDR2 is SVGIG (reference sequence). V lost 2 bases and J lost 12, with 14 bases in between. CDR3 nucleotide sequence: TGTGCCTGGAGTCCTACACGGGGTGCGCAGTTCTTC. Translated, it gives CAWSPTRGAQFF.

The rearrangement joins TRBV9 to TRBJ2-3, with 12 nucleotides matching TRBD2. Germline-derived CDR1 and CDR2 are SGDLS and YYNGEE. The length of the CDR3 is 18 residues. Trimming took 2 bases from V and 2 from J; bases not matched to a gene: 9. Here the CDR3 DNA reads TGTGCCAGCAGCGTTTCGGGACTAGCGGGCCAAATCACAGATACGCAGTATTTT. It is translated as CASSVSGLAGQITDTQYF.

Note on this clonotype: A much more abundant neighbour one base away suggests this may be a read error. The CDR3 DNA is TGTCCCAGCACCCTAGGATACGAGCAGTACTTC. It specifies CPSTLGYEQYF. The chain uses TRBV6-2 or TRBV6-3 and TRBJ2-7; D not certain. The length of the CDR3 is 11 residues. Germline CDR1 and CDR2: MNHEY and SVGEGT.